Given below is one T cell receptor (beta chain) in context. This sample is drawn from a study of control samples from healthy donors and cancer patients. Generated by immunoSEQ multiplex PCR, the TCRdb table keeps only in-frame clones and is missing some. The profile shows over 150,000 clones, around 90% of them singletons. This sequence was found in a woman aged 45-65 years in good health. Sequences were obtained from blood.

The CDR3 reads CASSPTSGRNTGELFF. For the CDR3, the DNA is TGTGCCAGCAGCCCCACCAGCGGCAGGAACACCGGGGAGCTGTTTTTT. This sequence joins TRBV7-2 and TRBJ2-2; possible D gene TRBD2, 5 bases. From germline, CDR1 is SGHTA and CDR2 FQGNSA. This CDR3 is 16 amino acids long. Trimming left V 5 bases short and J 1 base short, with 14 bases between. The variable domain in full, with the rest retrieved from reference TRBV7-2 and TRBJ2-2, is GAGVSQSPSNKVTEKGKDVELRCDPISGHTALYWYRQSLGQGLEFLIYFQGNSAPDKSGLPSDRFSAERTGGSVSTLTIQRTQQEDSAVYLCASSPTSGRNTGELFFGEGSRLTVL.